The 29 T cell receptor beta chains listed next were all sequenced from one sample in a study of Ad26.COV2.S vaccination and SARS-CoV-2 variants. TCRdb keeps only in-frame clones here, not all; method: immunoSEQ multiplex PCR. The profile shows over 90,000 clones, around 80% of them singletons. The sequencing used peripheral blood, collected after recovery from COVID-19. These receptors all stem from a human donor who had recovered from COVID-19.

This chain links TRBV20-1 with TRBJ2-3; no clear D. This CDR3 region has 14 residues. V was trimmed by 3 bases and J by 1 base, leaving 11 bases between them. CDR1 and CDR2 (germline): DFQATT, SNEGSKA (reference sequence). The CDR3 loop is CSASVDEGTDTQYF. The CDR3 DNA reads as TGCAGTGCTAGTGTAGATGAGGGCACAGATACGCAGTATTTT.

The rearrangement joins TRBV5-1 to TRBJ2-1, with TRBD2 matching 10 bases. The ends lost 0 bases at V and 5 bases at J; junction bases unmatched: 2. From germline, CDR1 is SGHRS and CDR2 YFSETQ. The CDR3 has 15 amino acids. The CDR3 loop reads CASSLVLAGDNEQFF. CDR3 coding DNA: TGCGCCAGCAGCTTGGTTCTAGCGGGGGACAATGAGCAGTTCTTC.

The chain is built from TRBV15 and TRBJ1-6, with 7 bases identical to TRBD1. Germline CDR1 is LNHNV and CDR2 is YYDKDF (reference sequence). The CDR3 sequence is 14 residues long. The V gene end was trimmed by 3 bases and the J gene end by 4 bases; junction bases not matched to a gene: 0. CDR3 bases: TGTGCCACCAGCAGGGACAGGTATAATTCACCCCTCCACTTT. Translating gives CATSRDRYNSPLHF. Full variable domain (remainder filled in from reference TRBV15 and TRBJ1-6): DAMVIQNPRYQVTQFGKPVTLSCSQTLNHNVMYWYQQKSSQAPKLLFHYYDKDFNNEADTPDNFQSRRPNTSFCFLDIRSPGLGDTAMYLCATSRDRYNSPLHFGNGTRLTVT.

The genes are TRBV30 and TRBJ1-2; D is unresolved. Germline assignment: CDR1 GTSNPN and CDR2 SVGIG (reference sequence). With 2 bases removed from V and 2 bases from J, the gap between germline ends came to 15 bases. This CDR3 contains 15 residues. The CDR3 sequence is CAWSPQRLINYGYTF. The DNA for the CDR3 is TGTGCCTGGAGTCCCCAGCGGCTCATCAACTATGGCTACACCTTC.

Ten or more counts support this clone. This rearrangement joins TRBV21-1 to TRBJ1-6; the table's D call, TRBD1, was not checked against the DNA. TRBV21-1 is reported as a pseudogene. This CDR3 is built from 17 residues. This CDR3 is CASSCGQEASYNSPLHF. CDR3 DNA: TGTGCCAGCAGTTGTGGACAGGAGGCATCCTATAATTCACCCCTCCACTTT.

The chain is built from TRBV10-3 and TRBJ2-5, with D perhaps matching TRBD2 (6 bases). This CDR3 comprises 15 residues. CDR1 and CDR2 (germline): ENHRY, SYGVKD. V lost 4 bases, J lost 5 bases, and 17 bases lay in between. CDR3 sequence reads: CAISARGDGGETQYF. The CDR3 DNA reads TGTGCCATCAGTGCTCGAGGGGATGGAGGGGAGACCCAGTACTTC.

The CDR3 region has the DNA TGTGCCAGCAGCCAGAACATGGGTGGGGGACGCACAGATACGCAGTATTTT. This gives the protein CASSQNMGGGRTDTQYF. This chain links TRBV7-2 with TRBJ2-3, with D perhaps given as TRBD1 or TRBD2 (5 bases each). The length of the CDR3 is 17 residues. CDR1 and CDR2 (germline): SGHTA, FQGNSA. The ends were cut back, 5 bases at V and 1 base at J, with 19 bases in the middle.

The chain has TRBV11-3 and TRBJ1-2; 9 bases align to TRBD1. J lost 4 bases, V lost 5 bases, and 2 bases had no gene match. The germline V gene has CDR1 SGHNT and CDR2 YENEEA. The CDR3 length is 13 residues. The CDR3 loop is CASSRDRAYGYTF. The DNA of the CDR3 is TGTGCCAGCAGCCGGGACAGGGCCTATGGCTACACCTTC.

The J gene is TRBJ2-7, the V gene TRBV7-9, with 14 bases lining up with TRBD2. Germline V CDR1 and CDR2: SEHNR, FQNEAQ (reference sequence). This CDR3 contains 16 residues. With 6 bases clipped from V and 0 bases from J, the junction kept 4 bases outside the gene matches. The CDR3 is CASRQTSGGASYEQYF. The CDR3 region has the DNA TGTGCCAGCAGACAGACTAGCGGGGGGGCCTCCTACGAGCAGTACTTC.

The CDR3 bases are TGTGCCATCAGTGAACCGGACAGGGAGCCCTATGGCTACACCTTC. Translating gives CAISEPDREPYGYTF. The chain has TRBV10-3 and TRBJ1-2; TRBD1 matches at 8 bases. From germline, CDR1 is ENHRY and CDR2 SYGVKD. The CDR3 sequence is 15 residues long. The V and J ends lost 3 bases and 4 bases, in that order; junction bases with no gene match: 7.

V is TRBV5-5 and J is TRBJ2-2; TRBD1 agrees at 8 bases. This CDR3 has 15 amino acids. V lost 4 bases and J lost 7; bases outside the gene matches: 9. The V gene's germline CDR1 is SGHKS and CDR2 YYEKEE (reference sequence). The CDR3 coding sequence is TGTGCCAGCAGCCCCAGACAGGGGTGGGGCGGGGAGCTGTTTTTT. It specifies CASSPRQGWGGELFF.

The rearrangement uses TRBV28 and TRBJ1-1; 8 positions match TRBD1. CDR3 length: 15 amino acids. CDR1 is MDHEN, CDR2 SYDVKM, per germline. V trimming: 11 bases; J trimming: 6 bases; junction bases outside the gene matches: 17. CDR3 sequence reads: CAGGGIPGGGSEAFF. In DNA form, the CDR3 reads TGTGCCGGTGGGGGAATCCCAGGGGGCGGTTCTGAAGCTTTCTTT. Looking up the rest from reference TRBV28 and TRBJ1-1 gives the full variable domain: DVKVTQSSRYLVKRTGEKVFLECVQDMDHENMFWYRQDPGLGLRLIYFSYDVKMKEKGDIPEGYSVSREKKERFSLILESASTNQTSMYLCAGGGIPGGGSEAFFGQGTRLTVV.

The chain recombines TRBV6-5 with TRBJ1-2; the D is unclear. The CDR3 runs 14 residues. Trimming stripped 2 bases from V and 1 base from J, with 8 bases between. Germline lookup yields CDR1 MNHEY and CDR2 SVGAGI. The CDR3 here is CASSYDQHNYGYTF. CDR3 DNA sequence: TGTGCCAGCAGTTACGATCAGCATAACTATGGCTACACCTTC.

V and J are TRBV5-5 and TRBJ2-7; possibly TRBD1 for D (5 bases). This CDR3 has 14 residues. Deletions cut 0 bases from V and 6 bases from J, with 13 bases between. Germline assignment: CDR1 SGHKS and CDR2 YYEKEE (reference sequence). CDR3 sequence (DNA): TGTGCCAGCAGCTTGGAGTCAGGGTTTAGCGAGCAGTACTTC. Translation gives CASSLESGFSEQYF.

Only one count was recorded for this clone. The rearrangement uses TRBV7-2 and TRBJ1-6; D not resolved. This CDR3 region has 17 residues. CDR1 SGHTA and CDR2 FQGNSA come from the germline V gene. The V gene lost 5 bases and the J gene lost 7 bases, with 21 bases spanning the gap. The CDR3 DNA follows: TGTGCCAGCAGCCTCGACCGGTTTAGGGCCTCAAATTCACCCCTCCACTTT. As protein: CASSLDRFRASNSPLHF.

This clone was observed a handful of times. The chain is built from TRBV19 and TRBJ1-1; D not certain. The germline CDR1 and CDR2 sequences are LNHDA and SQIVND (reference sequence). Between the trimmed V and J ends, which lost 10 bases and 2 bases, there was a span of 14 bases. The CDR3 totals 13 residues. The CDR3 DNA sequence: TGTGCCAAACCGGGCCCCAATAACACTGAAGCTTTCTTT. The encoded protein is CAKPGPNNTEAFF.

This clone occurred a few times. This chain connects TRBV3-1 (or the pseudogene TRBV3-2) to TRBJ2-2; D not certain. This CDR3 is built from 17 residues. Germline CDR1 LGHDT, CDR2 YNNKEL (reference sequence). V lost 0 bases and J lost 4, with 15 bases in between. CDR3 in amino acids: CASSQDRSSAVTGELFF. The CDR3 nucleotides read TGTGCCAGCAGCCAAGATAGGTCCAGCGCGGTCACCGGGGAGCTGTTTTTT.

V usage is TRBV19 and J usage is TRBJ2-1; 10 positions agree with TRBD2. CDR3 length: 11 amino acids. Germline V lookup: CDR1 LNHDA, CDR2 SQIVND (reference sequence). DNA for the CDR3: TGTGGTGGGACTAGCGACAATGAGCAGTTCTTC. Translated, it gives CGGTSDNEQFF.

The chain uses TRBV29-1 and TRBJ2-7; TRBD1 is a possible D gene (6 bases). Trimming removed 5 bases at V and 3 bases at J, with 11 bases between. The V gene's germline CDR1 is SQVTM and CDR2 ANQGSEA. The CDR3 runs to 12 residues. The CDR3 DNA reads TGCAGCGTTACAGGGTCCTTCTACGAGCAGTACTTC. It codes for CSVTGSFYEQYF.

CDR3 region: CASGRARQETQYF. The CDR3 DNA reads TGTGCCAGCGGGCGCGCCCGCCAAGAGACCCAGTACTTC. V gene TRBV7-2 combines with J gene TRBJ2-5; D uncertain. Germline assignment: CDR1 SGHTA and CDR2 FQGNSA. This CDR3 spans 13 amino acids. Trimming removed 8 bases at V and 1 base at J, with 11 bases between.

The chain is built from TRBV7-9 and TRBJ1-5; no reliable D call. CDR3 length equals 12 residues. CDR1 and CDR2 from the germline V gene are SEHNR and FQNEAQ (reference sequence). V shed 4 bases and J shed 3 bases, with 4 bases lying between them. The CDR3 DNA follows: TGTGCCAGCAGCTGGAACAATCAGCCCCAGCATTTT. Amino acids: CASSWNNQPQHF. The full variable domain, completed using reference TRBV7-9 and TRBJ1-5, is DTGVSQNPRHKITKRGQNVTFRCDPISEHNRLYWYRQTLGQGPEFLTYFQNEAQLEKSRLLSDRFSAERPKGSFSTLEIQRTEQGDSAMYLCASSWNNQPQHFGDGTRLSIL.

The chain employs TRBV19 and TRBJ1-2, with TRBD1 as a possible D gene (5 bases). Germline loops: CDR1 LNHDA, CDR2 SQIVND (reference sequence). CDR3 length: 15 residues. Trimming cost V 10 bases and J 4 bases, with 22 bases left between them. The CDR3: CATRAGTSGTYGYTF. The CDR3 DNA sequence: TGTGCCACCAGGGCTGGGACTTCGGGAACCTATGGCTACACCTTC.

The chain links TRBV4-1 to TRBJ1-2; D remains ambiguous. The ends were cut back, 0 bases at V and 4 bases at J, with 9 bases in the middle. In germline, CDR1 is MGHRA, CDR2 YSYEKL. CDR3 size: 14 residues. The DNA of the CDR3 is TGCGCCAGCAGCCAAGATAGGCGGGTCTATGGCTACACCTTC. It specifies CASSQDRRVYGYTF.

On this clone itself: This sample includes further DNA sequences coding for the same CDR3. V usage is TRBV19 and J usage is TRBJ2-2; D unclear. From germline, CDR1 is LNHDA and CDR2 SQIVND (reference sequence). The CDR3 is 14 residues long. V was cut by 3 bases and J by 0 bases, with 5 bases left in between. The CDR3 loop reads CASSIGTNTGELFF. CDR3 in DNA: TGTGCCAGTAGTATTGGTACGAACACCGGGGAGCTGTTTTTT.

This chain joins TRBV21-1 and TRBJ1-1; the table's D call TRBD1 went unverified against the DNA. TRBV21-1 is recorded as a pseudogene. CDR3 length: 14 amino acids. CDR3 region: CASSKAGLYTEAFF. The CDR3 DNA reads TGTGCCAGCAGCAAGGCAGGGCTGTACACTGAAGCTTTCTTT.

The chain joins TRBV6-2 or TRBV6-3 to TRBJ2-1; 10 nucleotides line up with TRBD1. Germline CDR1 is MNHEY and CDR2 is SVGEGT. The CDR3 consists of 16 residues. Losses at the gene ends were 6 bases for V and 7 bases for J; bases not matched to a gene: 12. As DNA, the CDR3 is TGTGCCAGCAGCCTTTTCCGGGGGACAGGGGCGAATGAGCAGTTCTTC. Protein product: CASSLFRGTGANEQFF.

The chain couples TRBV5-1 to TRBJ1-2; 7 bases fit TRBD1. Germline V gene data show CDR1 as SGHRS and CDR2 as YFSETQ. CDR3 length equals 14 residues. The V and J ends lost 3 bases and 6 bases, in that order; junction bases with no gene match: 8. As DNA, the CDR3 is TGCGCCAGCAGCTCTTCGGGAGGGGGCGATGGCTACACCTTC. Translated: CASSSSGGGDGYTF.

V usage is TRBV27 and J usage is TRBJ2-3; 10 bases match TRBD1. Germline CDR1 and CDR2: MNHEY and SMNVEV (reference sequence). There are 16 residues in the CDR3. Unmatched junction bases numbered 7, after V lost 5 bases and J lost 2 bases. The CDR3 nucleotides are TGTGCCAGCAGTCCCTCGGGACAGGGGCCCACAGATACGCAGTATTTT. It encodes CASSPSGQGPTDTQYF.

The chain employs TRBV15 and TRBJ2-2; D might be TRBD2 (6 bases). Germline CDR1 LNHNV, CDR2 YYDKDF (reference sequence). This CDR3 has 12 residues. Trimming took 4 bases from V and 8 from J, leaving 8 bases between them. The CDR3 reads CATSMGRGELFF. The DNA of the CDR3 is TGTGCCACCAGCATGGGGAGGGGGGAGCTGTTTTTT.